This entry lists 12 T cell receptor beta chains sequenced from one sample in a study of graft-versus-host responses after intestinal transplantation. This table comes from immunoSEQ multiplex PCR, and its TCRdb copy is limited to in-frame clones, with some not included. The sample yields 15,000 to 20,000 clones, approximately 40% seen once. There were approximately 200,000 CFSE-labeled responder cells plated together with approximately 200,000 irradiated, violet-dye-labeled stimulator cells. The specimen comprised alloreactive CD8+ T cells from a mixed lymphocyte reaction culture, sampled before intestinal transplant. Subset: CFSE-low proliferating T cells sorted from approximately 6-day pre-transplant mixed lymphocyte reaction (GvH or HvG direction). The source of these receptors is a human patient who received an intestinal transplant.

V gene TRBV27 combines with J gene TRBJ2-7; unclear D gene. V lost 3 bases to trimming and J lost 3 bases, with 12 bases between them. This CDR3 has 14 residues. Germline lookup yields CDR1 MNHEY and CDR2 SMNVEV (reference sequence). CDR3 nucleotides: TGTGCCAGCAGTTTTTCCCTGGGGAACTACGAGCAGTACTTC. This encodes CASSFSLGNYEQYF.

This clone was counted a few times. J is TRBJ2-1 and V is TRBV6-5; 10 bases agree with TRBD2. Per the germline V gene, CDR1 is MNHEY and CDR2 is SVGAGI. J gave up 5 bases and V 2 bases, and 3 bases lay outside the gene matches. This CDR3 spans 15 amino acids. CDR3 nucleotides: TGTGCCAGCAGTTACGAAGCGGGAGGGGACAATGAGCAGTTCTTC. Protein product: CASSYEAGGDNEQFF.

The V call is TRBV5-6, the J call TRBJ2-7; D is unclear. The CDR3 has 10 amino acids. Germline CDR1 reads SGHDT; CDR2 reads YYEEEE. V lost 2 bases to trimming and J lost 6 bases, with 3 bases between them. CDR3 sequence reads: CASSFIEQYF. The CDR3 DNA follows: TGTGCCAGCAGCTTTATCGAGCAGTACTTC.

V gene TRBV23-1 combines with J gene TRBJ2-2, with 7 bases that match TRBD2. TRBV23-1 is an open reading frame, and its role is uncertain. V lost 6 bases, J lost 1 base, and 11 bases stayed unmatched. The CDR3 totals 17 residues. As DNA, the CDR3 is TGCGCCAGCAGCCTCGTGGGCTGCGGGAGGAACACCGGGGAGCTGTTTTTT. Translating gives CASSLVGCGRNTGELFF.

This clone came up a few times. The chain uses TRBV11-3 and TRBJ2-3; no clear D gene. Looked up from germline, CDR1 is SGHNT and CDR2 is YENEEA. Trimming stripped 2 bases from V and 6 bases from J, with 3 bases between. This CDR3 is built from 11 residues. In DNA, the CDR3 is TGTGCCAGCAGCTTAAGGGATACGCAGTATTTT. Encoded protein: CASSLRDTQYF.

CDR3 nucleotides: TGTGCCAGCAGTTTCCGGGTCACTGAAGCTTTCTTT. This encodes CASSFRVTEAFF. This chain links TRBV28 with TRBJ1-1; D gene uncertain. With 3 bases removed from V and 4 bases from J, the gap between germline ends came to 6 bases. Per germline, CDR1 MDHEN and CDR2 SYDVKM. The CDR3 totals 12 residues.

In this sample, this clone turned up a few times. One end of the junction is discordant with germline, which a read error may explain. CDR3 coding DNA: TGTGCCAGCTCTCACCACGGGCTAGCGGGAGGGTCTTCCTTC. Its translation is CASSHHGLAGGSSF. V is TRBV18 and J is TRBJ2-7; 12 bases map to TRBD2. Per germline, CDR1 KGHSH and CDR2 LQKENI. The CDR3 loop spans 14 amino acids.

V gene TRBV10-3 combines with J gene TRBJ2-3; D perhaps matches TRBD2 (6 bases). The CDR3 consists of 13 residues. V shed 4 bases and J shed 5 bases, with 10 bases lying between them. Germline V lookup: CDR1 ENHRY, CDR2 SYGVKD. As DNA, the CDR3 is TGTGCCATCAGTGCGGGAGTGGTAGATACGCAGTATTTT. Encoded protein: CAISAGVVDTQYF.

The chain has TRBV6-6 and TRBJ2-1; D is perhaps TRBD2 (5 bases). The germline gives CDR1 MNHNY, CDR2 SVGAGI (reference sequence). The CDR3 is made up of 11 amino acids. Trimming left V 6 bases short and J 9 bases short, with 9 bases between. The CDR3 loop is CASRVEGEQFF. CDR3 in DNA: TGTGCCAGCAGAGTCGAGGGTGAGCAGTTCTTC.

This chain connects TRBV7-8 to TRBJ2-5, with 7 bases identical to TRBD2. V shed 5 bases and J 4 bases; nucleotides not matched to a gene: 19. Germline CDR1 SGHVS, CDR2 FQNEAQ. The CDR3 runs 18 residues. CDR3 sequence reads: CASSNPRPGGGVRETQYF. CDR3 coding DNA: TGTGCCAGCAGCAATCCTAGACCGGGGGGTGGGGTACGAGAGACCCAGTACTTC.

The genes are TRBV27 and TRBJ2-1, with a weak D call TRBD2 (5 bases). The germline gives CDR1 MNHEY, CDR2 SMNVEV (reference sequence). V lost 5 bases and J lost 0, with 11 bases in between. The CDR3 sequence is 15 residues long. CDR3 DNA: TGTGCCAGCAGTCCGGGGATAAGCTCCTACAATGAGCAGTTCTTC. Its translation is CASSPGISSYNEQFF.

V and J are TRBV27 and TRBJ2-3; D gene unclear. The CDR3 covers 14 residues. Between the trimmed V and J ends, which lost 2 bases and 3 bases, there was a span of 9 bases. Per the germline V gene, CDR1 is MNHEY and CDR2 is SMNVEV (reference sequence). CDR3 sequence (DNA): TGTGCCAGCAGTTTAGCAGTGGAAACAGATACGCAGTATTTT. Protein sequence: CASSLAVETDTQYF.